Here is one TCR beta chain with its context. Its antigen is currently unknown. These data are taken from a study of T-cell memory formation after mild COVID-19. The study's findings and limits: CD4+ contracting clones lay mainly in CM and EM, CD8+ ones in EMRA. Whether day 37 second-wave clones are SARS-CoV-2-specific was not confirmed. Some responding clones appeared in pre-infection memory, suggesting cross-reactive memory joined. Clones shrinking between day 15 and 85 showed a balanced CD4/CD8 split, and those that grew later tilted toward CD4+.

The CDR3 covers 11 residues. Trimming stripped 4 bases from V and 2 bases from J, with 3 bases between. CDR1 and CDR2 (germline): MDHEN, SYDVKM. TCRdb recomputed calls from the 5' RACE reads with MiXCR, one row per CDR3 protein. In the table there are some 120,000 distinct CDR3 sequences, over 15% of which are singletons. The sequenced sample was PBMCs or a T cell subset sorted from them (not recorded which). The clonotype originates from a man between 18 and 35 years old who had mild COVID-19 (a few samples of this study predate the infection). Cell type and time point are not known. The V gene is TRBV28, the J gene TRBJ2-7; no clear D. CDR3 in DNA: TGTGCCAGCAGTTCGGCCTACGAGCAGTACGTC. This sequence encodes CASSSAYEQYV.